These 26 T cell receptor beta chains were all obtained from the same sample, sequenced in a study of cytomegalovirus exposure and HLA in healthy donors (dated by TCRdb to about 2017). The library was made by the immunoSEQ multiplex PCR assay. For the multiplex PCR, a mixture combining 60 forward primers for TCR Vbeta segments and 13 reverse primers for TCR Jbeta segments was used. TCRdb obtained this table from immuneACCESS and retained in-frame rearrangements with V and J assigned. These tables miss some clones; where compared with another copy, unresolved V genes account for less than half of the shortfall, and the remainder is unexplained. The sample yields some 160,000 clones; roughly 85% were counted once. The ten top clones hold over 2% of the sample. Source material: PBMCs. The receptors derive from a man in his thirties or forties in good health and CMV-seropositive.

This chain joins TRBV15 and TRBJ2-1; 9 nucleotides line up with TRBD1. The CDR3 loop spans 23 amino acids. V was clipped by 1 base and J by 3 bases; unmatched bases: 25. CDR1 and CDR2 (germline): LNHNV, YYDKDF (reference sequence). The CDR3 region has the DNA TGTGCCACCAGCAGAGCCCTATCCCCCCAGACAGGGGGTTTTGGGTTCGGCTACAATGAGCAGTTCTTC. It is translated as CATSRALSPQTGGFGFGYNEQFF.

This clone was seen once. The V gene is TRBV18, the J gene TRBJ2-7; perhaps TRBD1 as D (7 bases). With 4 bases removed from V and 6 bases from J, the gap between germline ends came to 16 bases. CDR3 length: 14 residues. Germline CDR1 is KGHSH and CDR2 is LQKENI. CDR3 in DNA: TGTGCCAGCTCACACGCGGGACAGCCGCTCGAGCAGTACTTC. This codes for CASSHAGQPLEQYF.

Turning to this clone: Distinct nucleotide sequences in the sample also encode this CDR3. The V and J genes are TRBV5-1 and TRBJ2-2, with 9 positions matching TRBD1. CDR1 is SGHRS and CDR2 is YFSETQ in the germline V gene. This CDR3 has 15 residues. Trimming removed 1 base from V and 3 bases from J; junction bases left unmatched: 1. CDR3 residues: CASSLRTGDTGELFF. The CDR3 coding sequence is TGCGCCAGCAGCTTGAGGACAGGGGACACCGGGGAGCTGTTTTTT. Full variable domain (rest looked up from reference TRBV5-1 and TRBJ2-2): KAGVTQTPRYLIKTRGQQVTLSCSPISGHRSVSWYQQTPGQGLQFLFEYFSETQRNKGNFPGRFSGRQFSNSRSEMNVSTLELGDSALYLCASSLRTGDTGELFFGEGSRLTVL.

This chain connects TRBV13 to TRBJ1-1, with D hard to call. The germline V gene has CDR1 PRHDT and CDR2 FYEKMQ (reference sequence). Trimming removed 7 bases at V and 0 bases at J, with 18 bases between. The CDR3 totals 16 residues. The CDR3 sequence: CASTEWTRQMNTEAFF. DNA of the CDR3: TGTGCCAGCACCGAGTGGACTAGGCAGATGAACACTGAAGCTTTCTTT.

The chain employs TRBV11-3 and TRBJ2-3; D ambiguous. V lost 0 bases and J lost 0, with 4 bases in between. This CDR3 comprises 14 residues. Germline CDR1 is SGHNT and CDR2 is YENEEA. The CDR3 reads CASSLDRSTDTQYF. Here the CDR3 DNA reads TGTGCCAGCAGCTTAGACAGAAGCACAGATACGCAGTATTTT.

This clone was seen a few times. The chain combines TRBV4-3 with TRBJ2-7; D gene ambiguous. Germline lookup yields CDR1 LGHNA and CDR2 YSLEER. Trimming left V 1 base short and J 3 bases short, with 13 bases between. The CDR3 runs 15 residues. This chain's CDR3 is CASSQVSSGDYEQYF. The CDR3, as DNA: TGCGCCAGCAGCCAAGTCTCTAGTGGCGACTACGAGCAGTACTTC.

This chain connects TRBV5-4 to TRBJ1-3; TRBD1 is a possible D gene (5 bases). The CDR3 is 16 amino acids. Germline V gene sequence: CDR1 SGHNT, CDR2 YYREEE (reference sequence). V shed 0 bases and J shed 4 bases, with 14 bases lying between them. The CDR3 region is CASSLAGGVPGNTIYF. DNA of the CDR3: TGTGCCAGCAGCTTGGCTGGGGGGGTACCAGGAAACACCATATATTTT.

This clone was counted a single time. V gene TRBV30 combines with J gene TRBJ2-2; D might be TRBD2 (5 bases). V lost 3 bases and J lost 2, with 19 bases in between. The CDR3 extends over 17 amino acids. The germline V gene has CDR1 GTSNPN and CDR2 SVGIG (reference sequence). The CDR3 region is CAWSDRGPPINTGELFF. CDR3 coding DNA: TGTGCCTGGAGCGATCGAGGGCCCCCCATTAACACCGGGGAGCTGTTTTTT.

V gene TRBV5-4 combines with J gene TRBJ2-3; 12 bases map to TRBD2. Germline V gene data show CDR1 as SGHNT and CDR2 as YYREEE (reference sequence). J lost 5 bases, V lost 2 bases, and 6 bases had no gene match. The CDR3 is 16 amino acids. In nucleotides, the CDR3 is TGTGCCAGCAGCTTTGGGACTAGCGGGTCGGGAGATACGCAGTATTTT. Protein sequence: CASSFGTSGSGDTQYF.

V usage is TRBV27 and J usage is TRBJ2-4; TRBD2 matches at 7 bases. The CDR3 is 14 residues long. With 3 bases clipped from V and 8 bases from J, the junction kept 7 bases outside the gene matches. The germline gives CDR1 MNHEY, CDR2 SMNVEV (reference sequence). The CDR3 loop reads CASSFLASGDIQYF. CDR3 nucleotide sequence: TGTGCCAGCAGTTTTTTGGCTAGCGGCGACATTCAGTACTTC.

V and J are TRBV7-2 and TRBJ1-2; maybe TRBD1 (6 bases). The V gene's germline CDR1 is SGHTA and CDR2 FQGNSA. Trimming stripped 1 base from V and 0 bases from J, with 15 bases between. The CDR3 is 17 residues long. The CDR3 loop reads CASSLGGTNWANYGYTF. The CDR3 DNA is TGTGCCAGCAGCTTAGGGGGGACAAACTGGGCTAACTATGGCTACACCTTC.

This clone was seen a handful of times. This chain connects TRBV5-5 to TRBJ1-5; D not certain. CDR1 SGHKS and CDR2 YYEKEE come from the germline V gene (reference sequence). V was shortened by 3 bases and J by 8 bases, with 9 bases between the two germline ends. The CDR3 sequence is 12 residues long. CDR3 DNA: TGTGCCAGCAGCTATTTACATGAGCCCCAGCATTTT. It translates to CASSYLHEPQHF. Full variable domain (rest looked up from reference TRBV5-5 and TRBJ1-5): DAGVTQSPTHLIKTRGQQVTLRCSPISGHKSVSWYQQVLGQGPQFIFQYYEKEERGRGNFPDRFSARQFPNYSSELNVNALLLGDSALYLCASSYLHEPQHFGDGTRLSIL.

The V and J genes are TRBV4-3 and TRBJ2-1, with 14 bases fitting TRBD2. Germline CDR1 is LGHNA and CDR2 is YSLEER. The CDR3 is 15 amino acids. Trimming took 4 bases from V and 6 from J; bases not matched to a gene: 2. The CDR3 sequence: CASSPGTSGGNEQFF. The DNA of the CDR3 is TGCGCCAGCAGCCCCGGGACTAGCGGGGGCAATGAGCAGTTCTTC.

As concerns this clone: Other DNA variants within this sample encode the same CDR3. CDR3 in amino acids: CASSPVDRGNQPQHF. As DNA, the CDR3 is TGTGCCAGCAGCCCAGTCGACAGGGGCAATCAGCCCCAGCATTTT. The chain joins TRBV6-5 to TRBJ1-5; 7 bases map to TRBD1. V dropped 6 bases and J dropped 2; count of bases not matched to a gene: 7. CDR1 and CDR2 from the germline V gene are MNHEY and SVGAGI. The CDR3 sequence is 15 residues long.

The chain employs TRBV6-1 and TRBJ1-5, with 8 bases aligning to TRBD1. CDR1 is MNHNS and CDR2 is SASEGT in the germline V gene. Trimming took 6 bases from V and 4 from J; bases not matched to a gene: 8. This CDR3 is built from 15 residues. CDR3 sequence reads: CASRVDRGVNQPQHF. In nucleotides, the CDR3 is TGTGCCAGCAGAGTTGACAGGGGAGTAAATCAGCCCCAGCATTTT.

The CDR3 region has the DNA TGCGCCAGCAGTCTAGCGGGAACCAGCAATGAGCAGTTCTTC. Translated: CASSLAGTSNEQFF. The genes are TRBV10-1 and TRBJ2-1, with 9 bases that match TRBD2. From germline, CDR1 is WNHNN and CDR2 SYGVQD (reference sequence). The length of the CDR3 is 14 residues. The V segment lost 5 bases and the J segment 6 bases; nucleotides outside the gene matches: 5.

The rearrangement uses TRBV7-8 and TRBJ2-5; the D gene is possibly TRBD1 (7 bases). The CDR3 runs 15 residues. Germline loops: CDR1 SGHVS, CDR2 FQNEAQ. Trimming took 4 bases from V and 11 from J, leaving 23 bases between them. The CDR3 DNA follows: TGTGCCAGCAGCTACCGGATGACAGGGTCGGGGGAGCAGTACTTC. Translated: CASSYRMTGSGEQYF.

The chain combines TRBV7-9 with TRBJ1-1; D is possibly TRBD1 (5 bases). V was shortened by 5 bases and J by 11 bases, with 18 bases between the two germline ends. The germline gives CDR1 SEHNR, CDR2 FQNEAQ (reference sequence). There are 13 residues in the CDR3. The CDR3 is CASSRGIGGSAFF. Here the CDR3 DNA reads TGTGCCAGCAGCCGAGGAATCGGGGGTTCGGCTTTCTTT.

This clone has only one observation. The CDR3 coding sequence is TGTGCCAGCAGCGGCATTATAGGGGGCAATGAGCAGTTCTTC. Translating it yields CASSGIIGGNEQFF. This rearrangement joins TRBV11-3 to TRBJ2-1; D possibly corresponds to TRBD1 (6 bases). Germline CDR1 and CDR2: SGHNT and YENEEA. The CDR3 contains 14 residues. The V and J ends lost 5 bases and 6 bases respectively, with 14 bases between them.

The rearrangement uses TRBV18 and TRBJ2-3; tentatively, D is TRBD2 (5 bases). Germline CDR1 reads KGHSH; CDR2 reads LQKENI. The CDR3 has 14 amino acids. Trimming took 6 bases from V and 2 from J, leaving 12 bases between them. CDR3 in DNA: TGTGCCAGCTCCCCCGAGGGATTCACAGATACGCAGTATTTT. Translation: CASSPEGFTDTQYF. Filled out from reference TRBV18 and TRBJ2-3, the complete variable domain reads NAGVMQNPRHLVRRRGQEARLRCSPMKGHSHVYWYRQLPEEGLKFMVYLQKENIIDESGMPKERFSAEFPKEGPSILRIQQVVRGDSAAYFCASSPEGFTDTQYFGPGTRLTVL.

The chain uses TRBV5-3 and TRBJ2-5, with 7 nucleotides matching TRBD1. TRBV5-3 is known as an ORF, though its function is uncertain. There are 14 residues in the CDR3. J lost 0 bases, V lost 4 bases, and 3 bases had no gene match. CDR3 sequence (DNA): TGTGCCAGAAGCAAAGGGACAGACCAAGAGACCCAGTACTTC. Residues: CARSKGTDQETQYF.

This clone was detected only a few times. V gene TRBV19 combines with J gene TRBJ1-1; D is undetermined. The germline gives CDR1 LNHDA, CDR2 SQIVND (reference sequence). V was pared by 1 base and J by 4 bases, with 4 bases between. The CDR3 extends over 12 amino acids. The CDR3 region is CASSIGSTEAFF. DNA of the CDR3: TGTGCCAGTAGTATAGGGAGCACTGAAGCTTTCTTT.

This clone was found a few times. The V call is TRBV6-1, the J call TRBJ2-7; the match to TRBD2 covers 12 bases. The CDR3 extends over 14 amino acids. V shed 7 bases, J shed 4 bases, and the junction held 5 bases outside the gene matches. CDR1 is MNHNS and CDR2 is SASEGT in the germline V gene. The CDR3 sequence is CASTRTSGIYEQYF. Here the CDR3 DNA reads TGTGCCAGCACTCGGACTAGCGGGATATACGAGCAGTACTTC.

The V call is TRBV4-3, the J call TRBJ1-2; D unresolved. V was shortened by 4 bases and J by 2 bases, with 5 bases between the two germline ends. The germline V gene encodes CDR1 LGHNA and CDR2 YSLEER. This CDR3 comprises 12 residues. The CDR3 sequence: CASSRPNYGYTF. CDR3 DNA: TGCGCCAGCAGCCGTCCGAACTATGGCTACACCTTC.

This clone was seen only once. The V call is TRBV19, the J call TRBJ1-3; possibly TRBD1 for D (5 bases). Trimming removed 9 bases at V and 4 bases at J, with 13 bases between. This CDR3 region has 13 residues. The germline V gene encodes CDR1 LNHDA and CDR2 SQIVND (reference sequence). CDR3 DNA sequence: TGTGCCAGCCGCTCGGAGGGGGGAAACACCATATATTTT. Amino acid sequence: CASRSEGGNTIYF.

The chain uses TRBV23-1 and TRBJ2-7, with D perhaps matching TRBD2 (7 bases). TRBV23-1 is known as an ORF, though its function is uncertain. The length of the CDR3 is 12 residues. V was pared by 7 bases and J by 7 bases, with 14 bases between. The CDR3 DNA sequence: TGCGCCAGCAAGGACGCGGGGGCTGAGCAGTACGTC. It is translated as CASKDAGAEQYV.